The 21 T cell receptor beta chains below come from one sample, sequenced in a study of T cell responses to AZD1222 COVID-19 vaccine. Clones were read by immunoSEQ multiplex PCR, and TCRdb kept only the in-frame ones, dropping some. This repertoire shows some 130,000 clones, about nine tenths found once; its top ten account for 6.3%. The specimen was peripheral blood, collected on day 0 of AZD1222 vaccination. These receptors were taken from an adult in good health.

This chain uses TRBV5-6 with TRBJ1-3; D might be TRBD1 (5 bases). Germline lookup yields CDR1 SGHDT and CDR2 YYEEEE. Trimming pared 2 bases from V and 0 bases from J, leaving 9 bases between. This CDR3 is 15 amino acids long. The CDR3 sequence is CASSFWGNSGNTIYF. CDR3 DNA: TGTGCCAGCAGCTTTTGGGGGAACTCTGGAAACACCATATATTTT.

Here the CDR3 DNA reads TGTGCCAGTAGTATAGGGCCGGACCAGTACTTC. It codes for CASSIGPDQYF. The rearrangement uses TRBV19 and TRBJ2-5; D not resolved. Deletions cut 1 base from V and 10 bases from J, with 7 bases between. Germline V gives CDR1 LNHDA, CDR2 SQIVND (reference sequence). The CDR3 is made up of 11 amino acids.

This clone was counted once. The rearrangement links TRBV11-2 to TRBJ1-2; D not resolved. Germline V CDR1 and CDR2: SGHAT, FQNNGV. This CDR3 contains 10 residues. The CDR3, as DNA: TGTTCCACCGGGCCTCGGGGCTACACCTTC. Translation gives CSTGPRGYTF.

The V and J genes are TRBV30 and TRBJ1-2, with no clear D. CDR1 and CDR2 from the germline V gene are GTSNPN and SVGIG (reference sequence). The ends were cut back, 2 bases at V and 6 bases at J, with 7 bases in the middle. This CDR3 has 11 residues. CDR3 in DNA: TGTGCCTGGAGTAATGGGGATGGCTACACCTTC. It specifies CAWSNGDGYTF.

The rearrangement links TRBV14 to TRBJ1-6; D is uncertain. Trimming stripped 0 bases from V and 5 bases from J, with 17 bases between. CDR3 length equals 18 residues. CDR1 and CDR2 from the germline V gene are SGHDN and FVKESK. In DNA form, the CDR3 reads TGTGCCAGCAGCCAAGATCATAGGCAACCCGGAGATAATTCACCCCTCCACTTT. Its translation: CASSQDHRQPGDNSPLHF.

This chain joins TRBV16 and TRBJ1-6; D gene unclear. Germline assignment: CDR1 KGHSY and CDR2 FQNENV. Trimming took 4 bases from V and 12 from J, leaving 16 bases between them. CDR3 length: 14 amino acids. The CDR3 sequence is CASSPTSLLVPLHF. The CDR3 nucleotides are TGTGCCAGCAGCCCCACTAGCCTTTTGGTACCCCTCCACTTT.

The V and J genes are TRBV6-5 and TRBJ1-2; D gene uncertain. In germline, CDR1 is MNHEY, CDR2 SVGAGI. This CDR3 has 15 residues. Trimming took 6 bases from V and 4 from J, leaving 18 bases between them. The CDR3, as DNA: TGTGCCAGCAGCCTCGGGAGCGGAGGGATCTATGGCTACACCTTC. This translates into CASSLGSGGIYGYTF.

This chain links TRBV5-1 with TRBJ2-1; weak D call: TRBD2 (6 bases). V was clipped by 4 bases and J by 4 bases, with 15 bases between them. This CDR3 spans 15 amino acids. Germline values: CDR1 SGHRS, CDR2 YFSETQ. The CDR3 here is CASSPGGASYNEQFF. CDR3 coding DNA: TGCGCCAGCAGCCCGGGCGGGGCTTCATACAATGAGCAGTTCTTC.

This chain uses TRBV5-1 with TRBJ2-3, with D maybe TRBD2 (5 bases). In germline, CDR1 is SGHRS, CDR2 YFSETQ. This CDR3 spans 16 amino acids. V dropped 4 bases and J dropped 2 bases, with 17 bases sitting between them. The CDR3 spells CASSPSGSGFTDTQYF. The CDR3 DNA reads as TGCGCCAGCAGCCCCTCGGGATCCGGGTTCACAGATACGCAGTATTTT.

V is TRBV14 and J is TRBJ2-3; the D is unclear. The CDR3 is made up of 15 amino acids. CDR1 and CDR2 (germline): SGHDN, FVKESK. V lost 0 bases and J 0 bases, leaving 7 bases between the germline ends. The CDR3 loop reads CASSQDPISTDTQYF. CDR3 sequence (DNA): TGTGCCAGCAGCCAAGACCCCATCAGCACAGATACGCAGTATTTT.

This chain uses TRBV6-4 with TRBJ2-7; TRBD1 might be the D (6 bases). Germline V gene lookup returns CDR1 MRHNA and CDR2 SNTAGT. The CDR3 contains 15 residues. The V gene lost 6 bases and the J gene lost 3 bases, with 18 bases spanning the gap. The DNA of the CDR3 is TGTGCCAGCAGCCTCGGGGCAGGGGTGGGCTACGAGCAGTACTTC. Protein product: CASSLGAGVGYEQYF.

The chain joins TRBV5-1 to TRBJ1-2; tentative D call: TRBD1 (6 bases). The CDR3 loop spans 17 amino acids. With 0 bases removed from V and 0 bases from J, the gap between germline ends came to 15 bases. Germline CDR1 and CDR2: SGHRS and YFSETQ. The CDR3 DNA reads TGCGCCAGCAGCTTGGAGGTTGGGGGCAGGACTAACTATGGCTACACCTTC. It specifies CASSLEVGGRTNYGYTF.

The gene calls are TRBV30 and TRBJ1-3, with D unclear. Germline loops: CDR1 GTSNPN, CDR2 SVGIG (reference sequence). The V and J ends lost 4 bases and 0 bases respectively, with 16 bases between them. The CDR3 extends over 16 amino acids. In DNA, the CDR3 is TGTGCCTGGACTGTGGAGTCCGACACCTCTGGAAACACCATATATTTT. It encodes CAWTVESDTSGNTIYF. Using reference TRBV30 and TRBJ1-3 for the parts outside the CDR3, the full variable domain is SQTIHQWPATLVQPVGSPLSLECTVEGTSNPNLYWYRQAAGRGLQLLFYSVGIGQISSEVPQNLSASRPQDRQFILSSKKLLLSDSGFYLCAWTVESDTSGNTIYFGEGSWLTVV.

This chain connects TRBV2 to TRBJ1-6; no clear D. The CDR3 contains 12 residues. Germline values: CDR1 SNHLY, CDR2 FYNNEI. V lost 4 bases, J lost 14 bases, and 12 bases lay in between. The CDR3 protein is CASSGDSYTLHF. The DNA for the CDR3 is TGTGCCAGCAGTGGGGATTCCTACACCCTCCACTTT. Based on the CDR3 plus reference TRBV2 and TRBJ1-6, the full variable domain is EPEVTQTPSHQVTQMGQEVILRCVPISNHLYFYWYRQILGQKVEFLVSFYNNEISEKSEIFDDQFSVERPDGSNFTLKIRSTKLEDSAMYFCASSGDSYTLHFGNGTRLTVT.

This clone was seen a handful of times. The V and J genes are TRBV3-1 (or the pseudogene TRBV3-2) and TRBJ1-2; 8 bases match TRBD1. This CDR3 has 16 amino acids. V lost 1 base, J lost 2 bases, and 6 bases stayed unmatched. Germline CDR1 LGHDT, CDR2 YNNKEL (reference sequence). Here the CDR3 DNA reads TGTGCCAGCAGCCAAGTGGGGACAGGACGCAACTATGGCTACACCTTC. It encodes CASSQVGTGRNYGYTF.

V gene TRBV6-2 or TRBV6-3 combines with J gene TRBJ1-1, with no clear D. This CDR3 has 13 amino acids. Per the germline V gene, CDR1 is MNHEY and CDR2 is SVGEGT. Trimming removed 4 bases at V and 1 base at J, with 7 bases between. For the CDR3, the DNA is TGTGCCAGCAGTTCTATATCGAACACTGAAGCTTTCTTT. This gives the protein CASSSISNTEAFF.

The CDR3 is CASSRESTGLNYGYTF. The CDR3 DNA follows: TGTGCCAGCTCCCGGGAAAGTACAGGGCTGAACTATGGCTACACCTTC. The chain joins TRBV18 to TRBJ1-2, with a tentative D call TRBD1 (6 bases). Trimming left V 6 bases short and J 2 bases short, with 19 bases between. The CDR3 extends over 16 amino acids. Germline values: CDR1 KGHSH, CDR2 LQKENI.

This rearrangement joins TRBV5-4 to TRBJ2-5; TRBD1 matches 10 bases. CDR1 SGHNT and CDR2 YYREEE come from the germline V gene (reference sequence). The J segment lost 6 bases and the V segment lost 5 bases, leaving 10 bases of the junction unmatched. The length of the CDR3 is 15 residues. This CDR3 reads CASRTGTGELKTQYF. CDR3 nucleotides: TGTGCCAGCAGGACCGGGACAGGGGAATTGAAGACCCAGTACTTC.

The V and J genes are TRBV7-2 and TRBJ2-7; TRBD2 matches at 7 bases. With 5 bases clipped from V and 2 bases from J, the junction kept 18 bases outside the gene matches. The germline V gene has CDR1 SGHTA and CDR2 FQGNSA. The CDR3 length is 18 residues. CDR3 residues: CASSQTAGLTRRPYEQYF. CDR3 nucleotide sequence: TGTGCCAGCAGCCAGACAGCGGGACTTACACGGCGACCCTACGAGCAGTACTTC.

This rearrangement joins TRBV6-2 or TRBV6-3 to TRBJ2-3; D gene ambiguous. Germline assignment: CDR1 MNHEY and CDR2 SVGEGT. V shed 4 bases and J shed 5 bases, with 7 bases lying between them. The CDR3 length is 12 residues. This chain's CDR3 is CASSSLLDTQYF. Here the CDR3 DNA reads TGTGCCAGCAGTTCCCTTTTAGATACGCAGTATTTT.

The gene calls are TRBV28 and TRBJ1-4; the D is unclear. V lost 5 bases, J lost 5 bases, and 12 bases lay in between. Germline-derived CDR1 and CDR2 are MDHEN and SYDVKM. This CDR3 contains 14 residues. The CDR3 nucleotides are TGTGCCAGCAGTCCCGGAGACTTAAATGAAAAACTGTTTTTT. As protein: CASSPGDLNEKLFF.